The source of this TCR beta chain is a study of beta chain features in type 1 diabetes (dated by TCRdb to the late 2010s). About the investigation overall: No differences in mean age, gender distribution, total cell number or subset yield were found between patients and healthy donors. A total of 100 million to 110 million sorted cells were examined across all samples, and a strong correlation was observed between cell number per subset and RNA yield. In the study, recently diagnosed type 1 diabetes patients and matched healthy donors were compared on the TCRB repertoires of their sorted circulating CD4+ T cell subsets. Regulatory and stem cell-like memory subsets were obtained from only 8 patients and roughly 8 healthy donors, while naive and central memory subsets were obtained from all 28 donors. General conclusions and limits of the study: Because cDNA was sequenced instead of genomic DNA, activated cells with high expression could be over-represented, although the groups did not differ in activation or CD3 levels. Type 1 diabetes patients showed a moderate but significant shortening of TCRB CDR3 length in all four CD4+ subsets. The naive, central memory and regulatory TCRB repertoires appeared to resemble one another more closely among patients than among healthy donors. PCR may preferentially amplify shorter templates, but because patient and control samples were amplified and corrected together, any resulting skew would affect both groups equally. HLA sub-analyses involved small numbers of individuals, so any influence of HLA type on TCRB rearrangement remained unresolved. Patients with type 1 diabetes made fewer insertions and deleted more nucleotides at VDJ recombination sites, implying thymic rearrangement abnormalities.

The entire amount of isolated RNA was reverse transcribed using the High Capacity cDNA Reverse Transcription Kit, so the sequenced TCRB transcripts were expressed ones. Deep immunoSEQ sequencing was applied to naive, central memory and regulatory T cell samples, giving an average of about 3.57 million total reads per sample. Sorted cells were lysed in RLT buffer, and RNA was extracted using DNase-treated RNeasy Micro or Mini kits according to cell number. Each cell subset was processed separately to prevent cross-contamination, with patient and healthy donor samples processed together. The immunoSEQ multiplex PCR was used to amplify TCRB sequences from cDNA, yielding 87-bp fragments that span the CDR3 region. Sequencing of the amplicons was done on the Illumina HiSeq platform. Per the authors' processing: PCR bias was computationally corrected using synthetic template baselines, reads within Hamming distance 2 were collapsed, and singletons that could not be merged were discarded. Reads were aligned against IMGT so that V, D and J genes, CDR3 length and insertions or deletions at six rearrangement sites could be assigned. Within each subset, clonotype counts were normalized to the number of sorted cells before true diversity and Gini coefficients were calculated with the tcR R package. Repertoire sharing was quantified using the overlap coefficient calculated on TCRB nucleotide sequences. The clones in this table, taken by TCRdb from immuneACCESS, are in-frame only. Not every clone is retained; where verified, under half of the shortfall comes from an unresolved V gene, and the cause of the rest is unknown. The DNA gave D and trimming, while V, J and clone size come from that table. The sample profile shows 100,000 to 150,000 clones; approximately 15% of them were found once. The ten largest clones capture around 2.5% of the sample.

This clone appeared many times. Its antigen remains undetermined. Per-base quality was not reported, and no clone a single base away is much larger than it. From each donor, a single peripheral blood sample of approximately 110 mL on average was drawn into heparinised tubes. A BD FACSAria II was used to sort naive, central memory, regulatory and stem cell-like memory CD4+ T cells with a panel that included CD45RO, CCR7, CD25, CD127, CD95 and CD27. Every sorted population had a purity above 95%. PBMCs were separated immediately by Lymphoprep density gradient centrifugation and were stained directly, without being cultured. Samples were stained and sorted in pairs, with one healthy donor and one patient per experiment, so that batch effects were minimized. The CDR3, from cysteine to phenylalanine, totals 14 residues. Only the CDR3 region is kept as DNA, spanning 42 bases read in frame from base 1. The germline V gene sets CDR1 to MGHDK and CDR2 to SYGVNS. Germline trimming amounts to 4 bases on V and 4 bases on J, with 4 as the count of junction bases outside the gene matches.

Here the chain combines TRBV25-1 and TRBJ2-5, with 9 bases in between that match TRBD1. Sequencing was performed on central memory CD4+ T cells from blood. This clonotype was sampled from a young man with type 1 diabetes. The nucleotide sequence reads as follows: TGTGCCAGCAGTGCATTGACAGGGGGAGAGACCCAGTACTTC. The resulting protein is CASSALTGGETQYF. The CDR3 plus the reference TRBV25-1 and TRBJ2-5 genes for the other parts give the full variable domain: EADIYQTPRYLVIGTGKKITLECSQTMGHDKMYWYQQDPGMELHLIHYSYGVNSTEKGDLSSESTVSRIRTEHFPLTLESARPSHTSQYLCASSALTGGETQYFGPGTRLLVL.